These 5 T cell receptor beta chains originate from one sample sequenced in a study of identical twins. TCRdb re-called the 5' RACE reads through MiXCR, storing one row per CDR3 protein. The sample includes about 1.7 million distinct CDR3 sequences, 25% to 35% seen only once; the top ten take 0.25% to 0.3%. Specimen: cord blood. These receptors were collected from a newborn girl in good health.

Many counts were recorded for this clonotype. CDR3 in amino acids: CSVEGAGEQYF. Written as DNA, the CDR3 is TGCAGCGTTGAGGGCGCGGGGGAGCAGTACTTC. The genes are TRBV29-1 and TRBJ2-5, with 7 bases lining up with TRBD2. V lost 3 bases and J lost 11; bases outside the gene matches: 6. This CDR3 spans 11 amino acids. Germline-derived CDR1 and CDR2 are SQVTM and ANQGSEA.

This clonotype was observed many times. This chain uses TRBV5-1 with TRBJ2-4, with TRBD1 as a possible D gene (5 bases). CDR1 and CDR2 (germline): SGHRS, YFSETQ. Between the trimmed V and J ends, which lost 0 bases and 4 bases, there was a span of 17 bases. CDR3 size: 17 residues. The DNA for the CDR3 is TGCGCCAGCAGCTTGGGATCAGGGCCAGAACCGAAAAACATTCAGTACTTC. This codes for CASSLGSGPEPKNIQYF.

The J gene is TRBJ2-7, the V gene TRBV10-2, with 8 bases lining up with TRBD2. This CDR3 contains 15 residues. J was trimmed by 1 base and V by 5 bases; bases with no gene match: 7. The germline CDR1 and CDR2 sequences are WSHSY and SAAADI. The DNA for the CDR3 is TGCGCCAGCAGTCCCCGACTAGCGTATTCCTACGAGCAGTACTTC. It codes for CASSPRLAYSYEQYF.

V is TRBV20-1 and J is TRBJ2-5; the match to TRBD2 covers 8 bases. Per germline, CDR1 DFQATT and CDR2 SNEGSKA (reference sequence). This CDR3 has 14 residues. V was clipped by 6 bases and J by 5 bases; unmatched bases: 11. In DNA, the CDR3 is TGCAGTGCCATCCGGGGGGGTAGTGAGGAGACCCAGTACTTC. It translates to CSAIRGGSEETQYF.

V usage is TRBV20-1 and J usage is TRBJ2-1; 7 nucleotides line up with TRBD2. The CDR3 is made up of 15 amino acids. With V trimmed by 5 bases and J by 0 bases, 7 bases remained unmatched. Germline V lookup: CDR1 DFQATT, CDR2 SNEGSKA (reference sequence). CDR3 amino acids: CSAGGLPSSYNEQFF. For the CDR3, the DNA is TGCAGTGCTGGGGGACTACCGAGCTCCTACAATGAGCAGTTCTTC.